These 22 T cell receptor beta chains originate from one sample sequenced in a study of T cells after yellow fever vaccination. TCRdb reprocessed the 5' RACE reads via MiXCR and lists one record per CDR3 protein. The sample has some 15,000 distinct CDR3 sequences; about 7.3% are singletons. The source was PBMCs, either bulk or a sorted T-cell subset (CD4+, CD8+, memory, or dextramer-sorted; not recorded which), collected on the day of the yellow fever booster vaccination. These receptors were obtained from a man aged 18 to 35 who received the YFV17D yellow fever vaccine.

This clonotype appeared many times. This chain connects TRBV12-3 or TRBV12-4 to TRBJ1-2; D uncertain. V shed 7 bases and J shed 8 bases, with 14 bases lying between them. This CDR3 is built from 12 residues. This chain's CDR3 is CASKLQAGGYTF. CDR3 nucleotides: TGTGCCAGCAAGCTGCAAGCCGGGGGCTACACCTTC.

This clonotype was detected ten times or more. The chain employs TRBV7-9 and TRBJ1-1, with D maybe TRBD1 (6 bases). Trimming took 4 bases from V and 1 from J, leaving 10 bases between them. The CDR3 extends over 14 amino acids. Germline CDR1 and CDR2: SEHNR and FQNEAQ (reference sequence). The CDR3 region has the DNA TGTGCCAGCAGCTCCGAACAGGGGAACACTGAAGCTTTCTTT. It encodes CASSSEQGNTEAFF.

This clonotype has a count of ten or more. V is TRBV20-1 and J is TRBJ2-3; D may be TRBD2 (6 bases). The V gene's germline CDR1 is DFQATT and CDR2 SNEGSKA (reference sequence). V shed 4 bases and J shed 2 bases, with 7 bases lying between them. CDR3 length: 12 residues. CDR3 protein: CSATGDTDTQYF. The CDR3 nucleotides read TGCAGTGCTACGGGGGACACAGATACGCAGTATTTT.

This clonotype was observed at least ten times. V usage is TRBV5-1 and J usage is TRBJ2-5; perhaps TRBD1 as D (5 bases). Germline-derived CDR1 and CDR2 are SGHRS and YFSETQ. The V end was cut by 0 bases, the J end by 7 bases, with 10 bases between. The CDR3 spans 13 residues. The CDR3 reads CASSLDLQGTQYF. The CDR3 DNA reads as TGCGCCAGCAGCTTGGACCTGCAGGGGACCCAGTACTTC.

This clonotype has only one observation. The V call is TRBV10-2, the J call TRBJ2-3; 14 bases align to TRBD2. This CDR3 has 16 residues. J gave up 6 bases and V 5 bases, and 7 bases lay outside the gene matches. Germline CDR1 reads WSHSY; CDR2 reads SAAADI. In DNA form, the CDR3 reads TGCGCCAGCAGTTCCCCGGGACTAGCGGGGGCTGATACGCAGTATTTT. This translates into CASSSPGLAGADTQYF.

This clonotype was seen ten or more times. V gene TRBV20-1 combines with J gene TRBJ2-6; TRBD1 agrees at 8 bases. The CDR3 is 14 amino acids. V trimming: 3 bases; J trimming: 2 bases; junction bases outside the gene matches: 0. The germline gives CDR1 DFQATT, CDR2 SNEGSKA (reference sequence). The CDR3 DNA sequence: TGCAGTGCTAGGACAGGGGCTGGGGCCAACGTCCTGACTTTC. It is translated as CSARTGAGANVLTF.

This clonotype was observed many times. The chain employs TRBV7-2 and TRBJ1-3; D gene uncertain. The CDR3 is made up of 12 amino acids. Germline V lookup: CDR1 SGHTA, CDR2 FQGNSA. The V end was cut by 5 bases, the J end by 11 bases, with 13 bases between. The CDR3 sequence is CASSTTRTSIYF. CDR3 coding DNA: TGTGCCAGCAGCACCACCCGCACATCCATATATTTT.

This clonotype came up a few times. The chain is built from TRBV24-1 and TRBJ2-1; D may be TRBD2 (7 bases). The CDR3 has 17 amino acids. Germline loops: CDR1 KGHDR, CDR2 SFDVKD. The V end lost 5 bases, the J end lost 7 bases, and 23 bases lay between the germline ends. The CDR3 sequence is CATSGPTGGPRGNEQFF. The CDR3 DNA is TGTGCCACCAGTGGTCCCACGGGGGGCCCTCGGGGGAATGAGCAGTTCTTC.

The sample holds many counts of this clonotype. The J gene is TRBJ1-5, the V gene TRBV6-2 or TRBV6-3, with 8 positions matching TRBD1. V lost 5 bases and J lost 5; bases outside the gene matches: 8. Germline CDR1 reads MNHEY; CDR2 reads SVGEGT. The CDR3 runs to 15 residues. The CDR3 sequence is CASSRNDRGHQPQHF. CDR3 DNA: TGTGCCAGCAGTCGAAACGACAGGGGCCATCAGCCCCAGCATTTT.

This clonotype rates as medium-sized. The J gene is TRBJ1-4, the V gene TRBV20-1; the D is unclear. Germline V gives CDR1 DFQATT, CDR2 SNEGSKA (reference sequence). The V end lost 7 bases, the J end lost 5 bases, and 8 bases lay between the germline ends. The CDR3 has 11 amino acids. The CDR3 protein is CSGTVNEKLFF. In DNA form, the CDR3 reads TGCAGTGGGACGGTGAATGAAAAACTGTTTTTT.

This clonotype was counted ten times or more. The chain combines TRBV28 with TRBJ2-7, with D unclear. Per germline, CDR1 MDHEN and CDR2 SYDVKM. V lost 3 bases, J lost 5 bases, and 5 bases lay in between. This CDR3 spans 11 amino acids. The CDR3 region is CASSFANEQYV. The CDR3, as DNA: TGTGCCAGCAGTTTTGCCAACGAGCAGTACGTC.

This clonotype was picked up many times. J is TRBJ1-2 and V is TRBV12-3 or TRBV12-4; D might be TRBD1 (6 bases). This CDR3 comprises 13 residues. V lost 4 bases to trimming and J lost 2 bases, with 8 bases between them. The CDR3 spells CASSSGQNYGYTF. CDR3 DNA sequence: TGTGCCAGCAGTTCAGGACAGAACTATGGCTACACCTTC.

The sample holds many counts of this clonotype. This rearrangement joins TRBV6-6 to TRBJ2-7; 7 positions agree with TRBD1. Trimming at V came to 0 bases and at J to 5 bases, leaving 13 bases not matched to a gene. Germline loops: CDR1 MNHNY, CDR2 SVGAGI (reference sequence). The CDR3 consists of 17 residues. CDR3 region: CASSYSGPQGVYHEQYF. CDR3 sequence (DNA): TGTGCCAGCAGTTACTCGGGGCCCCAGGGGGTTTACCACGAGCAGTACTTC.

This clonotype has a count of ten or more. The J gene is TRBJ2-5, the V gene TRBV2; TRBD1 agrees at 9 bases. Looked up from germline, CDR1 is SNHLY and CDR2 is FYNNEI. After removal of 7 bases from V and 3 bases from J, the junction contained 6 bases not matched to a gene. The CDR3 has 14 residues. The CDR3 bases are TGTGCCAGCAACACCGGGACAGGGAAAGAGACCCAGTACTTC. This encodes CASNTGTGKETQYF.

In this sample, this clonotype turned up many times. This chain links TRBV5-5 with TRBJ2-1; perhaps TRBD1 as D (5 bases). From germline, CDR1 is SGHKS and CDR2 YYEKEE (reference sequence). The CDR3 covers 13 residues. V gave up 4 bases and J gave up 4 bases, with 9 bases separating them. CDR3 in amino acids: CASSVQGYNEQFF. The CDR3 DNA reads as TGTGCCAGCAGCGTCCAGGGATACAATGAGCAGTTCTTC. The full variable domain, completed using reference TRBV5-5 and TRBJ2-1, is DAGVTQSPTHLIKTRGQQVTLRCSPISGHKSVSWYQQVLGQGPQFIFQYYEKEERGRGNFPDRFSARQFPNYSSELNVNALLLGDSALYLCASSVQGYNEQFFGPGTRLTVL.

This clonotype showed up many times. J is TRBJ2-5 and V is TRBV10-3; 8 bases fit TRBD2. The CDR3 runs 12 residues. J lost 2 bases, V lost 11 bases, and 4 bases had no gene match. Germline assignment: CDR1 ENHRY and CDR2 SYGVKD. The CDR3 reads CASGLEQETQYF. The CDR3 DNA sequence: TGTGCCTCGGGACTAGAGCAAGAGACCCAGTACTTC.

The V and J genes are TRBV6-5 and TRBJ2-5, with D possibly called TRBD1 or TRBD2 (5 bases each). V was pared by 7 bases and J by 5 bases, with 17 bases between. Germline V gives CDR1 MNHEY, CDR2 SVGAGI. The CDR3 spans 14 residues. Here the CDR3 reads CASMPPGRGETQYF. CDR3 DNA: TGTGCCAGCATGCCTCCGGGACGAGGGGAGACCCAGTACTTC.

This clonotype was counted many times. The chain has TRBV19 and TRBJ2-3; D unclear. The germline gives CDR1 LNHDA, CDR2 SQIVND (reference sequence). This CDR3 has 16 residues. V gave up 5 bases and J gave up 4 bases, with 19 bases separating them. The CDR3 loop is CASSGPEWVYPDTQYF. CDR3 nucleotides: TGTGCCAGTAGTGGCCCCGAGTGGGTGTATCCAGATACGCAGTATTTT.

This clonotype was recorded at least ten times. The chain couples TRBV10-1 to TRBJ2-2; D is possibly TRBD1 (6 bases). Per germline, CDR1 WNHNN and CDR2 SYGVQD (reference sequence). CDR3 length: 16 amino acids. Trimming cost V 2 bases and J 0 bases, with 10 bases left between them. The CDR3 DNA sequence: TGCGCCAGCAGTGAGGGGACAACAACGAACACCGGGGAGCTGTTTTTT. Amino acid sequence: CASSEGTTTNTGELFF.

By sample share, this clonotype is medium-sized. CDR3 in DNA: TGTGCCATCAGTGCGGGGGCCGGCACAGATACGCAGTATTTT. Encoded protein: CAISAGAGTDTQYF. The rearrangement links TRBV10-3 to TRBJ2-3; D assignment may be TRBD1 or TRBD2 (6 bases each). Germline-derived CDR1 and CDR2 are ENHRY and SYGVKD. V shed 4 bases and J shed 1 base, with 9 bases lying between them. There are 14 residues in the CDR3.

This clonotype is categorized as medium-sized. CDR3 loop: CSASGLAGNEQFF. The CDR3 coding sequence is TGCAGTGCTAGTGGACTAGCGGGGAATGAGCAGTTCTTC. V and J are TRBV20-1 and TRBJ2-1, with 12 nucleotides matching TRBD2. Per germline, CDR1 DFQATT and CDR2 SNEGSKA (reference sequence). J was trimmed by 7 bases and V by 3 bases; bases with no gene match: 1. The CDR3 spans 13 residues.

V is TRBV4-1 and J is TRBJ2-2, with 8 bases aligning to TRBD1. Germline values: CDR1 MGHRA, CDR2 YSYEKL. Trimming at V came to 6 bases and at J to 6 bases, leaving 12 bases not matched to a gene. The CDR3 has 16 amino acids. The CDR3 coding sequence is TGCGCCAGCAGAGGATCAGGACAGGGAATTCCCGGGGAGCTGTTTTTT. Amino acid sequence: CASRGSGQGIPGELFF.